This passage covers 5 T cell receptor beta chains from one sample sequenced in a study of early T cells in non-severe SARS-CoV-2 infection. TCRdb fed the 5' RACE reads into MiXCR, producing one record per CDR3 protein. The sample holds 87,000 or so distinct CDR3 sequences, around 15% seen once. The specimen was whole blood. Receptor source: an adult who was a healthcare worker with PCR-confirmed SARS-CoV-2 infection or an uninfected control (not recorded which).

This rearrangement joins TRBV12-3 or TRBV12-4 to TRBJ2-5, with TRBD1 identical over 9 bases. V shed 5 bases and J 3 bases; nucleotides not matched to a gene: 7. The CDR3 covers 15 residues. The CDR3 region has the DNA TGTGCCAGCAGTGCCGGGACAGGGATAAAAGAGACCCAGTACTTC. Its protein product is CASSAGTGIKETQYF.

This clonotype has only a few counts. This CDR3 is CASSLGGQPQETQYF. The CDR3 DNA follows: TGTGCCAGCAGCCTTGGGGGTCAACCCCAAGAGACCCAGTACTTC. The chain employs TRBV11-3 and TRBJ2-5; D is perhaps TRBD1 or TRBD2 (5 bases each). The ends were cut back, 5 bases at V and 1 base at J, with 14 bases in the middle. Germline V CDR1 and CDR2: SGHNT, YENEEA. The CDR3 is 15 amino acids.

In its sample, this clonotype was seen a few times. Germline is not matched at one junction end, which may reflect a read error. This chain links TRBV6-5 with TRBJ2-3; 8 positions match TRBD1. The CDR3 covers 13 residues. Germline CDR1 reads MNHEY; CDR2 reads SVGAGI. The CDR3 protein is CASSLPGTGTQYF. The CDR3, as DNA: TGTGCCAGCAGTTTGCCCGGGACAGGTACGCAGTATTTT.

This clonotype was picked up a small number of times. The gene calls are TRBV13 and TRBJ2-6, with D maybe TRBD2 (7 bases). The CDR3 runs to 19 residues. CDR1 is PRHDT, CDR2 FYEKMQ, per germline (reference sequence). V lost 5 bases, J lost 0 bases, and 20 bases lay in between. CDR3 sequence (DNA): TGTGCCAGCAGCACCTGGGGGGGCAGTCCACTCTCTGGGGCCAACGTCCTGACTTTC. This codes for CASSTWGGSPLSGANVLTF.

The chain uses TRBV6-5 and TRBJ1-1; D unclear. V was pared by 0 bases and J by 0 bases, with 14 bases between. Germline values: CDR1 MNHEY, CDR2 SVGAGI. The CDR3 contains 17 residues. The CDR3 is CASSYSRRGMVNTEAFF. Here the CDR3 DNA reads TGTGCCAGCAGTTACTCCCGGCGTGGGATGGTGAACACTGAAGCTTTCTTT.